These 21 T cell receptor beta chains were all obtained from the same sample, sequenced in a study of beta chain features in type 1 diabetes. Isolated RNA was reverse transcribed in full, so expressed TCRB transcripts were sequenced. TCRdb keeps only in-frame clones here, not all; method: immunoSEQ multiplex PCR. The sample yields approximately 300,000 clones, 11% seen once. The sequencing input was naive CD4+ T cells from blood. The receptors here all came from a young woman in good health.

The chain couples TRBV7-2 to TRBJ1-1, with a tentative D call TRBD1 (6 bases). Germline-derived CDR1 and CDR2 are SGHTA and FQGNSA. Between the trimmed V and J ends, which lost 1 base and 1 base, there was a span of 16 bases. The CDR3 is made up of 17 amino acids. The CDR3 DNA follows: TGTGCCAGCAGCTTAGTAGGGGGGGGGCGCGGGAACACTGAAGCTTTCTTT. This sequence encodes CASSLVGGGRGNTEAFF.

Concerning this clone itself: Other DNA sequences in the sample encode the same CDR3. This chain links TRBV28 with TRBJ2-7; D may be TRBD1 (6 bases). Germline values: CDR1 MDHEN, CDR2 SYDVKM. The CDR3 contains 13 residues. V lost 4 bases to trimming and J lost 3 bases, with 10 bases between them. DNA of the CDR3: TGTGCCAGCAGTTCCGGACAGAGCTACGAGCAGTACTTC. Protein: CASSSGQSYEQYF.

This clone was found a few times. The rearrangement joins TRBV28 to TRBJ2-1; 9 bases are a match to TRBD1. Looked up from germline, CDR1 is MDHEN and CDR2 is SYDVKM. V shed 6 bases and J 6 bases; nucleotides not matched to a gene: 6. This CDR3 contains 14 residues. DNA of the CDR3: TGTGCCAGCAGCAACGGACAGGGGTTCAATGAGCAGTTCTTC. It is translated as CASSNGQGFNEQFF. Full variable domain (missing parts from reference TRBV28 and TRBJ2-1): DVKVTQSSRYLVKRTGEKVFLECVQDMDHENMFWYRQDPGLGLRLIYFSYDVKMKEKGDIPEGYSVSREKKERFSLILESASTNQTSMYLCASSNGQGFNEQFFGPGTRLTVL.

This clone was counted only a few times. The chain couples TRBV18 to TRBJ2-7; 9 bases are a match to TRBD2. This CDR3 region has 14 residues. The trim removed 3 bases at V and 7 bases at J, leaving 7 bases unmatched. CDR1 is KGHSH and CDR2 is LQKENI in the germline V gene. The CDR3 sequence: CASSPWREGDEQYF. CDR3 sequence (DNA): TGTGCCAGCTCACCCTGGCGGGAGGGGGATGAGCAGTACTTC.

This clone was seen only a few times. This chain uses TRBV7-2 with TRBJ1-2; 7 positions match TRBD1. In germline, CDR1 is SGHTA, CDR2 FQGNSA. There are 14 residues in the CDR3. The V segment lost 5 bases and the J segment 9 bases; nucleotides outside the gene matches: 12. CDR3 protein: CASSRGDRAKSYTF. The CDR3, as DNA: TGTGCCAGCAGCCGAGGAGACAGGGCGAAAAGCTACACCTTC.

The J gene is TRBJ2-1, the V gene TRBV11-2; 8 bases are a match to TRBD2. Germline assignment: CDR1 SGHAT and CDR2 FQNNGV. V lost 6 bases to trimming and J lost 10 bases; unmatched junction nucleotides: 8. CDR3 length: 13 amino acids. The CDR3 bases are TGTGCCAGCAGGTCAAGCGGGAGTCGCGAGCAGTTCTTC. Amino acid sequence: CASRSSGSREQFF.

This clone has only a few counts. The chain carries TRBV7-6 and TRBJ2-1, with D perhaps matching TRBD2 (6 bases). Germline loops: CDR1 SGHVS, CDR2 FNYEAQ. The CDR3 has 15 residues. Trimming shortened V by 0 bases and J by 4 bases, and 10 bases separated the two germline ends. The CDR3 loop is CASSLASGEYNEQFF. In DNA, the CDR3 is TGTGCCAGCAGCTTAGCTAGCGGAGAATACAATGAGCAGTTCTTC.

The chain recombines TRBV7-9 with TRBJ2-4, with 8 bases aligning to TRBD2. With 5 bases clipped from V and 0 bases from J, the junction kept 0 bases outside the gene matches. The CDR3 contains 14 residues. The germline V gene encodes CDR1 SEHNR and CDR2 FQNEAQ (reference sequence). The CDR3 sequence: CASSREGAKNIQYF. Here the CDR3 DNA reads TGTGCCAGCAGCCGGGAGGGAGCCAAAAACATTCAGTACTTC.

The gene calls are TRBV18 and TRBJ2-1; 15 nucleotides agree with TRBD2. Germline V gene lookup returns CDR1 KGHSH and CDR2 LQKENI. The ends lost 0 bases at V and 8 bases at J; junction bases unmatched: 5. The CDR3 has 17 amino acids. The CDR3, as DNA: TGTGCCAGCTCACCACCTGGACTAGCGGGAGGGACCCATGAGCAGTTCTTC. Translation gives CASSPPGLAGGTHEQFF.

This sequence joins TRBV6-5 and TRBJ1-1; D is ambiguous. The CDR3 is 15 amino acids. V lost 8 bases and J lost 4, with 20 bases in between. CDR1 and CDR2 from the germline V gene are MNHEY and SVGAGI. CDR3 DNA: TGTGCCAGCGCTAAGAACGGGGTGATTGGCACTGAAGCTTTCTTT. Amino acids: CASAKNGVIGTEAFF.

The J gene is TRBJ2-2, the V gene TRBV6-1; D may be TRBD1 (6 bases). V was trimmed by 2 bases and J by 3 bases, leaving 16 bases between them. CDR1 MNHNS and CDR2 SASEGT come from the germline V gene. The CDR3 is 17 residues long. CDR3 amino acids: CASSEFSGTRYTGELFF. DNA for the CDR3: TGTGCCAGCAGTGAATTTTCGGGGACACGGTACACCGGGGAGCTGTTTTTT.

This clone was found a few times. The rearrangement uses TRBV10-3 and TRBJ1-1, with 7 bases lining up with TRBD1. The CDR3 sequence is 17 residues long. J was trimmed by 4 bases and V by 3 bases; bases with no gene match: 14. In germline, CDR1 is ENHRY, CDR2 SYGVKD. The CDR3 loop is CAISDLLEGAVGTEAFF. Here the CDR3 DNA reads TGTGCCATCAGTGACCTCTTGGAGGGGGCAGTGGGCACTGAAGCTTTCTTT.

The chain joins TRBV5-1 to TRBJ2-7, with TRBD1 matching 9 bases. Germline lookup yields CDR1 SGHRS and CDR2 YFSETQ. This CDR3 spans 14 amino acids. The trim removed 4 bases at V and 0 bases at J, leaving 2 bases unmatched. The CDR3 DNA follows: TGCGCCAGCAGCCGGGACAGGGCCTCCTACGAGCAGTACTTC. Translated: CASSRDRASYEQYF.

This rearrangement joins TRBV9 to TRBJ2-1; tentative D call: TRBD2 (5 bases). The CDR3 extends over 16 amino acids. V lost 0 bases to trimming and J lost 8 bases, with 18 bases between them. The germline gives CDR1 SGDLS, CDR2 YYNGEE. The CDR3 bases are TGTGCCAGCAGCGTAGGCGGCCTGTCGCAGAGGGATGAGCAGTTCTTC. Translation: CASSVGGLSQRDEQFF.

This chain connects TRBV4-1 to TRBJ2-1; 13 nucleotides align to TRBD2. CDR1 MGHRA and CDR2 YSYEKL come from the germline V gene. CDR3 length: 17 amino acids. The V gene end was trimmed by 4 bases and the J gene end by 15 bases; junction bases not matched to a gene: 18. Here the CDR3 DNA reads TGCGCCAGCAGCCTTCTCCCGGGGACTAGCGGGAAGGGAGATGGGTTCTTC. Translation gives CASSLLPGTSGKGDGFF.

This sequence joins TRBV5-4 and TRBJ1-4; tentative D call: TRBD1 (5 bases). This CDR3 is 14 amino acids long. Germline assignment: CDR1 SGHNT and CDR2 YYREEE (reference sequence). V was clipped by 2 bases and J by 3 bases, with 8 bases between them. CDR3 bases: TGTGCCAGCAGCTTACAGGAAGCTAATGAAAAACTGTTTTTT. The encoded protein is CASSLQEANEKLFF.

This clone turned up a few times. The rearrangement uses TRBV5-4 and TRBJ2-3; 8 bases agree with TRBD2. Germline-derived CDR1 and CDR2 are SGHNT and YYREEE (reference sequence). This CDR3 is built from 18 residues. V was clipped by 4 bases and J by 2 bases; unmatched bases: 15. This CDR3 reads CASSGLAGLPPFTDTQYF. DNA for the CDR3: TGTGCCAGCAGCGGGTTAGCGGGACTGCCACCGTTCACAGATACGCAGTATTTT.

There are a few counts of this clone. One junction end disagrees with the germline gene, perhaps due to a read error. The CDR3 loop reads CASSLAGQGYNEQFF. The CDR3 DNA reads as TGTGCTAGCAGCTTAGCGGGCCAGGGCTACAATGAGCAGTTCTTC. This chain links TRBV7-7 with TRBJ2-1; 7 positions agree with TRBD2. In germline, CDR1 is SSHAT, CDR2 FNYEAQ (reference sequence). This CDR3 has 15 residues.

V usage is TRBV19 and J usage is TRBJ2-2; D remains unclear. The ends were cut back, 4 bases at V and 3 bases at J, with 6 bases in the middle. The CDR3 runs to 13 residues. The germline V gene encodes CDR1 LNHDA and CDR2 SQIVND (reference sequence). In DNA form, the CDR3 reads TGTGCCAGTAGTACCCAGGACACCGGGGAGCTGTTTTTT. It yields the protein CASSTQDTGELFF.

The V call is TRBV6-5, the J call TRBJ2-4; D gene unclear. Germline loops: CDR1 MNHEY, CDR2 SVGAGI. The CDR3 spans 13 residues. V was clipped by 6 bases and J by 0 bases, with 6 bases between them. The CDR3 sequence: CASSGVAKNIQYF. The DNA for the CDR3 is TGTGCCAGCAGCGGAGTAGCCAAAAACATTCAGTACTTC.

The table lists this clone with a few counts. The chain has TRBV5-1 and TRBJ2-2, with D uncertain. Trimming pared 0 bases from V and 10 bases from J, leaving 7 bases between. Germline V gene lookup returns CDR1 SGHRS and CDR2 YFSETQ. CDR3 size: 12 residues. The CDR3 spells CASSLDFTELFF. CDR3 bases: TGCGCCAGCAGCTTGGACTTCACGGAGCTGTTTTTT.